One and the same sample provided the 29 T cell receptor beta chains below, sequenced in a study of cytomegalovirus exposure and HLA in healthy donors. With 60 Vbeta and 13 Jbeta primers, the PCR was carried out. Method: immunoSEQ multiplex PCR; TCRdb's copy keeps in-frame clones and lacks some. The sample contains around 180,000 clones, under 90% of which appear only once. Sequenced sample: PBMCs. These receptors came from a man aged 25-45 years in good health and CMV-seropositive.

The chain recombines TRBV19 with TRBJ2-1, with 8 positions matching TRBD2. The V gene end was trimmed by 7 bases and the J gene end by 2 bases; junction bases not matched to a gene: 7. The V gene's germline CDR1 is LNHDA and CDR2 SQIVND (reference sequence). This CDR3 is built from 15 residues. The CDR3 protein is CASNTELAAYNEQFF. The CDR3, as DNA: TGTGCCAGTAATACGGAACTAGCGGCCTACAATGAGCAGTTCTTC.

This clone was seen only a few times. As DNA, the CDR3 is TGTGCCAGCAGCCACGCCTCCGGGACAGGGCCCCCCTACGAGCAGTACTTC. Translation gives CASSHASGTGPPYEQYF. The rearrangement uses TRBV27 and TRBJ2-7; the match to TRBD1 covers 9 bases. J was trimmed by 2 bases and V by 6 bases; bases with no gene match: 14. This CDR3 has 17 residues. Germline CDR1 MNHEY, CDR2 SMNVEV (reference sequence).

The chain links TRBV15 to TRBJ1-1; D may be TRBD1 (6 bases). Per germline, CDR1 LNHNV and CDR2 YYDKDF (reference sequence). Trimming removed 1 base from V and 0 bases from J, with 9 bases in between. The CDR3 loop spans 15 amino acids. The CDR3 DNA reads TGTGCCACCAGCAGAGTTGACAGGATGAACACTGAAGCTTTCTTT. Translated: CATSRVDRMNTEAFF.

The rearrangement joins TRBV30 to TRBJ2-5; possible D gene TRBD2, 5 bases. This CDR3 is built from 14 residues. Trimming left V 2 bases short and J 4 bases short, with 14 bases between. The germline V gene encodes CDR1 GTSNPN and CDR2 SVGIG (reference sequence). The CDR3 sequence is CAWSTPDLPETQYF. CDR3 coding DNA: TGTGCCTGGAGTACCCCGGACTTACCAGAGACCCAGTACTTC.

This chain joins TRBV7-3 and TRBJ2-4; no clear D. Germline lookup yields CDR1 SGHTA and CDR2 FQGTGA. Trimming pared 5 bases from V and 8 bases from J, leaving 7 bases between. The CDR3 extends over 11 amino acids. CDR3 in amino acids: CASSPGDIQYF. DNA of the CDR3: TGTGCCAGCAGCCCCGGTGACATTCAGTACTTC.

The gene calls are TRBV5-4 and TRBJ1-2; the match to TRBD1 covers 9 bases. Germline values: CDR1 SGHNT, CDR2 YYREEE (reference sequence). With V trimmed by 4 bases and J by 3 bases, 4 bases remained unmatched. The CDR3 sequence is 14 residues long. CDR3 bases: TGTGCCAGCAGCGCGGACAGGGGATACTATGGCTACACCTTC. Its translation: CASSADRGYYGYTF.

The chain combines TRBV5-8 with TRBJ1-1; TRBD1 matches at 9 bases. The CDR3 covers 16 residues. Germline-derived CDR1 and CDR2 are SGHTS and YDEGEE. Losses at the gene ends were 4 bases for V and 6 bases for J; bases not matched to a gene: 13. CDR3 nucleotides: TGTGCCAGCAGCATAAAACAGGGGGCGTTGATCGCTGAAGCTTTCTTT. Encoded protein: CASSIKQGALIAEAFF.

V and J are TRBV5-5 and TRBJ2-2; D possibly corresponds to TRBD2 (5 bases). Germline V gene data show CDR1 as SGHKS and CDR2 as YYEKEE (reference sequence). Deletions cut 0 bases from V and 7 bases from J, with 10 bases between. The CDR3 totals 14 residues. CDR3 loop: CASSLEWGVGELFF. In nucleotides, the CDR3 is TGTGCCAGCAGCTTGGAGTGGGGAGTCGGGGAGCTGTTTTTT.

The chain recombines TRBV29-1 with TRBJ2-6, with 10 bases matching TRBD1. The germline CDR1 and CDR2 sequences are SQVTM and ANQGSEA. J gave up 1 base and V 0 bases, and 9 bases lay outside the gene matches. The CDR3 sequence is 19 residues long. CDR3 nucleotides: TGCAGCGTTGAAGATAACGGACAGGGGGTTATATCTGGGGCCAACGTCCTGACTTTC. Its translation is CSVEDNGQGVISGANVLTF.

The rearrangement uses TRBV4-2 and TRBJ2-3; 10 nucleotides align to TRBD2. CDR1 and CDR2 (germline): LGHNA, YNFKEQ. The junction had 6 bases not matched to a gene; V was cut back by 0 bases and J by 0 bases. CDR3 size: 18 residues. The CDR3 loop reads CASSQDRTSGHSTDTQYF. DNA for the CDR3: TGTGCCAGCAGCCAAGACCGGACTAGCGGTCATAGCACAGATACGCAGTATTTT.

This chain connects TRBV27 to TRBJ2-5, with TRBD1 identical over 7 bases. Losses at the gene ends were 8 bases for V and 5 bases for J; bases not matched to a gene: 17. Germline assignment: CDR1 MNHEY and CDR2 SMNVEV (reference sequence). CDR3 length equals 16 residues. In DNA form, the CDR3 reads TGTGCCAGCGCAGGGGGTAGACAAAACACTATGGAGACCCAGTACTTC. Protein sequence: CASAGGRQNTMETQYF.

This clone appeared a few times. V and J are TRBV19 and TRBJ1-5; no firm D call. The CDR3 totals 15 residues. The V gene lost 1 base and the J gene lost 8 bases, with 15 bases spanning the gap. Germline V gene lookup returns CDR1 LNHDA and CDR2 SQIVND (reference sequence). The chain's CDR3 is CASSIGGAGWEPQHF. The CDR3 region has the DNA TGTGCCAGTAGTATAGGGGGAGCAGGATGGGAGCCCCAGCATTTT.

The chain couples TRBV18 to TRBJ1-1; a weak D match, TRBD1 (6 bases). With 2 bases removed from V and 5 bases from J, the gap between germline ends came to 24 bases. CDR3 length: 18 residues. Germline V gene lookup returns CDR1 KGHSH and CDR2 LQKENI. CDR3 sequence reads: CASSPSPLTGPLGTEAFF. For the CDR3, the DNA is TGTGCCAGCTCACCAAGCCCCCTGACAGGTCCATTGGGGACTGAAGCTTTCTTT.

This clone was counted between two and nine times. The chain is built from TRBV30 and TRBJ1-4; D gene uncertain. V was cut by 6 bases and J by 0 bases, with 11 bases left in between. Germline V gene data show CDR1 as GTSNPN and CDR2 as SVGIG (reference sequence). The CDR3 extends over 14 amino acids. CDR3 protein: CACVIVPTNEKLFF. The CDR3, as DNA: TGTGCCTGCGTGATAGTACCAACTAATGAAAAACTGTTTTTT.

V gene TRBV7-9 combines with J gene TRBJ2-1; 10 bases map to TRBD2. Unmatched junction bases numbered 4, after V lost 5 bases and J lost 0 bases. The CDR3 sequence is 16 residues long. Germline V gene lookup returns CDR1 SEHNR and CDR2 FQNEAQ (reference sequence). CDR3 loop: CASSPGTSVSYNEQFF. DNA of the CDR3: TGTGCCAGCAGCCCCGGGACTAGCGTCTCCTACAATGAGCAGTTCTTC.

V is TRBV2 and J is TRBJ1-6; tentatively, D is TRBD1 (6 bases). Between the trimmed V and J ends, which lost 6 bases and 7 bases, there was a span of 16 bases. This CDR3 comprises 15 residues. Looked up from germline, CDR1 is SNHLY and CDR2 is FYNNEI. For the CDR3, the DNA is TGTGCCAGCAGACCCAACACGGACAGAAATTCACCCCTCCACTTT. Translation: CASRPNTDRNSPLHF.

The rearrangement links TRBV11-2 to TRBJ1-1; tentatively, D is TRBD1 (5 bases). Trimming removed 1 base at V and 1 base at J, with 7 bases between. There are 14 residues in the CDR3. The germline gives CDR1 SGHAT, CDR2 FQNNGV. The CDR3 region has the DNA TGTGCCAGCAGCTTAGCAGGGTCGAACACTGAAGCTTTCTTT. The encoded protein is CASSLAGSNTEAFF.

V usage is TRBV6-5 and J usage is TRBJ1-1; a possible D gene is TRBD1 (6 bases). The CDR3 has 15 residues. From germline, CDR1 is MNHEY and CDR2 SVGAGI. V was cut by 4 bases and J by 3 bases, with 15 bases left in between. The CDR3 region has the DNA TGTGCCAGCAGTTCGGGGGGCCGGGGGTACACTGAAGCTTTCTTT. Residues: CASSSGGRGYTEAFF.

V gene TRBV4-1 combines with J gene TRBJ1-1; D not resolved. V was pared by 4 bases and J by 10 bases, with 16 bases between. CDR1 is MGHRA and CDR2 is YSYEKL in the germline V gene. The CDR3 runs to 13 residues. The DNA for the CDR3 is TGCGCCAGCAGCCGCCAACTTGACAATGGAGCTTTCTTT. It is translated as CASSRQLDNGAFF.

The chain combines TRBV5-1 with TRBJ2-7, with 13 positions matching TRBD2. J gave up 7 bases and V 2 bases, and 6 bases lay outside the gene matches. Germline lookup yields CDR1 SGHRS and CDR2 YFSETQ. The length of the CDR3 is 15 residues. CDR3 sequence reads: CASSLPGLAGNEQYF. The CDR3 DNA follows: TGCGCCAGCAGCTTACCGGGACTAGCGGGAAATGAGCAGTACTTC.

This chain joins TRBV6-1 and TRBJ1-1; 7 nucleotides align to TRBD1. CDR1 is MNHNS and CDR2 is SASEGT in the germline V gene. This CDR3 is 18 amino acids long. V was pared by 2 bases and J by 3 bases, with 15 bases of the junction left unmatched. CDR3 DNA: TGTGCCAGCAGTGAATCAAGGGGGCGCGGGGCTTATCACACTGAAGCTTTCTTT. This sequence encodes CASSESRGRGAYHTEAFF.

The chain links TRBV18 to TRBJ2-7; weak D call: TRBD1 (6 bases). Germline loops: CDR1 KGHSH, CDR2 LQKENI. The CDR3 is made up of 14 amino acids. V lost 5 bases and J lost 4, with 15 bases in between. The CDR3 DNA reads as TGTGCCAGCTCATCAACAGGGAAAGATTACGAGCAGTACTTC. This translates into CASSSTGKDYEQYF.

This clone has only a few counts. The gene calls are TRBV6-1 and TRBJ1-1; D perhaps matches TRBD1 (6 bases). This CDR3 comprises 15 residues. V was shortened by 3 bases and J by 2 bases, with 13 bases between the two germline ends. Per the germline V gene, CDR1 is MNHNS and CDR2 is SASEGT. In DNA form, the CDR3 reads TGTGCCAGCAGTGACCCGGGACAACTTAACACTGAAGCTTTCTTT. As protein: CASSDPGQLNTEAFF.

The chain couples TRBV11-2 to TRBJ2-7; D gene ambiguous. There are 14 residues in the CDR3. Germline assignment: CDR1 SGHAT and CDR2 FQNNGV. The V end lost 1 base, the J end lost 4 bases, and 11 bases lay between the germline ends. The CDR3 reads CASSLGPTGYEQYF. DNA for the CDR3: TGTGCCAGCAGCTTAGGCCCAACGGGTTACGAGCAGTACTTC. Together with reference TRBV11-2 and TRBJ2-7, the CDR3 gives the full variable domain: EAGVAQSPRYKIIEKRQSVAFWCNPISGHATLYWYQQILGQGPKLLIQFQNNGVVDDSQLPKDRFSAERLKGVDSTLKIQPAKLEDSAVYLCASSLGPTGYEQYFGPGTRLTVT.

This chain uses TRBV7-2 with TRBJ1-1, with D tentatively TRBD1 (6 bases). V was pared by 7 bases and J by 0 bases, with 21 bases between. CDR3 length: 17 amino acids. CDR1 and CDR2 (germline): SGHTA, FQGNSA. CDR3 DNA sequence: TGTGCCAGCATCCTCATGGAGGACAGACCTGTGAACACTGAAGCTTTCTTT. This sequence encodes CASILMEDRPVNTEAFF.

J is TRBJ2-3 and V is TRBV11-3; 7 bases agree with TRBD1. This CDR3 region has 18 residues. CDR1 is SGHNT, CDR2 YENEEA, per germline. V was clipped by 0 bases and J by 0 bases; unmatched bases: 9. The CDR3 is CASSLDLLLTGSTDTQYF. The CDR3 nucleotides are TGTGCCAGCAGCTTAGATCTTCTTTTGACAGGGAGCACAGATACGCAGTATTTT.

The sample holds a few counts of this clone. V is TRBV5-4 and J is TRBJ2-3; D remains unclear. V was clipped by 0 bases and J by 0 bases, with 8 bases between them. Germline-derived CDR1 and CDR2 are SGHNT and YYREEE (reference sequence). This CDR3 has 15 amino acids. The DNA of the CDR3 is TGTGCCAGCAGCTTGGCGAGCCGTAGCACAGATACGCAGTATTTT. This encodes CASSLASRSTDTQYF.

The table lists this clone with a count of one. The V gene is TRBV6-1, the J gene TRBJ2-7; maybe TRBD2 (6 bases). The V gene's germline CDR1 is MNHNS and CDR2 SASEGT. The CDR3 totals 15 residues. Trimming stripped 5 bases from V and 0 bases from J, with 14 bases between. The CDR3 loop reads CASSSGTPISYEQYF. In DNA, the CDR3 is TGTGCCAGCAGTTCCGGGACTCCTATCTCCTACGAGCAGTACTTC.

The chain couples TRBV6-1 to TRBJ1-5; possibly TRBD1 for D (6 bases). Germline V CDR1 and CDR2: MNHNS, SASEGT. The V end lost 2 bases, the J end lost 3 bases, and 11 bases lay between the germline ends. This CDR3 has 15 residues. The CDR3 protein is CASSELGGVNQPQHF. The CDR3 bases are TGTGCCAGCAGTGAACTTGGGGGCGTCAATCAGCCCCAGCATTTT.